Included here is one T cell receptor (beta chain) sequence, with context. Its antigen is not identified. These data belong to a study of cytotoxic CD8 clonotypes in ibrutinib-treated CLL. Study background: Some 10 relapsed/refractory, 15 treatment-naive; under 18 IGHV unmutated. The response samples were taken once patients had been treated for a median of about 12 months, range 6 to 36.

Measured with immunoSEQ multiplex PCR; TCRdb has only the in-frame clones, and not every one. The table records some 150,000 clones, about 76% of them present only once. The CDR3 has 15 amino acids. Between the trimmed V and J ends, which lost 4 bases and 4 bases, there was a span of 15 bases. The germline V gene has CDR1 SGHAT and CDR2 FQNNGV. Study-level findings and limits: Clonality increased with ibrutinib response but returned toward baseline at progression.

The origin of this receptor is a human donor with chronic lymphocytic leukemia. The source was PBMCs, collected after 24 months of ibrutinib treatment. This chain joins TRBV11-2 and TRBJ2-3; D might be TRBD1 or TRBD2, each matching 6 bases. The CDR3, as DNA: TGTGCCAGCAGCTCGCCGACGGGGGCCGCAGATACGCAGTATTTT. It is translated as CASSSPTGAADTQYF.